The 14 T cell receptor beta chains below come from one sample, sequenced in a study of blood T cells in healthy people across ages. Together with a sample-barcoded 5' primer, a J-beta primer mix was included in a second PCR lasting about 7 to 12 cycles. TCRdb reprocessed the 5' RACE reads with MiXCR, giving one entry per CDR3 protein. The sample comprises approximately 2,000,000 distinct CDR3 sequences, roughly two fifths of which are singletons, and 20% to 25% rests with the top ten. The source material was blood. The receptor set was obtained from a human donor in good health.

Here the CDR3 reads CASSQENNEQFF. CDR3 nucleotide sequence: TGTGCCAGCAGTCAGGAAAACAATGAGCAGTTCTTC. The chain uses TRBV9 and TRBJ2-1, with D unclear. Trimming cost V 5 bases and J 5 bases, with 8 bases left between them. The CDR3 has 12 amino acids. Germline CDR1 and CDR2: SGDLS and YYNGEE.

This clonotype was recorded a few times. As DNA, the CDR3 is TGTGCCAGCAGTTTAGCTCCTGGCCCGGGACTATACCCCTACAATGAGCAGTTCTTC. Translating gives CASSLAPGPGLYPYNEQFF. The chain couples TRBV12-3 or TRBV12-4 to TRBJ2-1, with 7 bases fitting TRBD2. The length of the CDR3 is 19 residues. V shed 0 bases, J shed 2 bases, and the junction held 13 bases outside the gene matches.

This clonotype was seen only a few times. This chain links TRBV28 with TRBJ2-7; either TRBD1 or TRBD2 may fit D (5 bases each). The CDR3 runs to 15 residues. CDR1 and CDR2 from the germline V gene are MDHEN and SYDVKM. V dropped 5 bases and J dropped 4 bases, with 18 bases sitting between them. In nucleotides, the CDR3 is TGTGCCAGCAGTCCCCGGGACCCCAAGTTATACGAGCAGTACTTC. Encoded protein: CASSPRDPKLYEQYF.

The rearrangement uses TRBV18 and TRBJ1-2; 8 bases align to TRBD1. Germline CDR1 KGHSH, CDR2 LQKENI. CDR3 length equals 17 residues. The V gene end was trimmed by 2 bases and the J gene end by 6 bases; junction bases not matched to a gene: 14. This chain's CDR3 is CASSPFGQGPGTDGYTF. CDR3 sequence (DNA): TGTGCCAGCTCACCATTCGGACAGGGCCCGGGTACAGATGGCTACACCTTC. The full variable domain, completed using reference TRBV18 and TRBJ1-2, is NAGVMQNPRHLVRRRGQEARLRCSPMKGHSHVYWYRQLPEEGLKFMVYLQKENIIDESGMPKERFSAEFPKEGPSILRIQQVVRGDSAAYFCASSPFGQGPGTDGYTFGSGTRLTVV.

The rearrangement links TRBV20-1 to TRBJ2-3; the D is unclear. The V gene lost 3 bases and the J gene lost 5 bases, with 12 bases spanning the gap. Per germline, CDR1 DFQATT and CDR2 SNEGSKA (reference sequence). The CDR3 loop spans 13 amino acids. The CDR3 region is CSASRADRDTQYF. CDR3 coding DNA: TGCAGTGCTAGTCGAGCAGATCGAGATACGCAGTATTTT.

This clonotype has just a few counts. The chain joins TRBV7-9 to TRBJ2-3; a weak D match, TRBD2 (6 bases). CDR1 and CDR2 from the germline V gene are SEHNR and FQNEAQ (reference sequence). Deletions cut 6 bases from V and 4 bases from J, with 11 bases between. The CDR3 is 13 amino acids. The CDR3 nucleotides read TGTGCCAGCAGACGGGACTCAGCAGATACGCAGTATTTT. This encodes CASRRDSADTQYF.

This chain uses TRBV7-2 with TRBJ1-6, with D perhaps matching TRBD1 (6 bases). The germline gives CDR1 SGHTA, CDR2 FQGNSA. The V gene lost 6 bases and the J gene lost 16 bases, with 16 bases spanning the gap. The CDR3 covers 12 residues. The CDR3 loop is CASRVGQTFLHF. In DNA, the CDR3 is TGTGCCAGCAGAGTCGGACAGACCTTTCTCCACTTT.

The rearrangement joins TRBV20-1 to TRBJ2-4; TRBD1 matches at 8 bases. The assigned J gene may be wrong: the sequence end matches TRBJ2-7 better. The CDR3 loop spans 13 amino acids. Germline loops: CDR1 DFQATT, CDR2 SNEGSKA (reference sequence). The chain's CDR3 is CSAAGGAMSEQYF. The CDR3 nucleotides are TGCAGTGCGGCAGGGGGCGCGATGAGCGAGCAGTACTTC.

As concerns this clonotype: A clone one base away is much larger, so this may be a read error. This chain joins TRBV5-1 and TRBJ1-1; 8 nucleotides line up with TRBD1. Germline CDR1 reads SGHRS; CDR2 reads YFSETQ. The CDR3 spans 17 residues. In nucleotides, the CDR3 is TGCGCCGGCAGCTTGGGGCTTACTCGGACAGGGCGGACTGAAGCTTTCTTT. Translated: CAGSLGLTRTGRTEAFF. Full variable domain (rest looked up from reference TRBV5-1 and TRBJ1-1): KAGVTQTPRYLIKTRGQQVTLSCSPISGHRSVSWYQQTPGQGLQFLFEYFSETQRNKGNFPGRFSGRQFSNSRSEMNVSTLELGDSALYLCAGSLGLTRTGRTEAFFGQGTRLTVV.

The V gene is TRBV5-1, the J gene TRBJ2-1; 9 bases are a match to TRBD2. Losses at the gene ends were 4 bases for V and 2 bases for J; bases not matched to a gene: 4. Germline V lookup: CDR1 SGHRS, CDR2 YFSETQ. CDR3 length: 15 residues. CDR3 protein: CASSLAGRPYNEQFF. CDR3 nucleotide sequence: TGCGCCAGCAGCCTAGCGGGGCGGCCCTACAATGAGCAGTTCTTC.

The rearrangement uses TRBV20-1 and TRBJ2-1; the match to TRBD2 covers 9 bases. The CDR3 is made up of 15 amino acids. CDR1 DFQATT and CDR2 SNEGSKA come from the germline V gene (reference sequence). The junction had 10 bases not matched to a gene; V was cut back by 6 bases and J by 4 bases. The CDR3 is CSANDPSGEYNEQFF. CDR3 DNA sequence: TGCAGTGCCAATGATCCTAGCGGGGAGTACAATGAGCAGTTCTTC.

J is TRBJ2-2 and V is TRBV5-1; D is ambiguous. Germline lookup yields CDR1 SGHRS and CDR2 YFSETQ. V lost 3 bases to trimming and J lost 1 base, with 13 bases between them. CDR3 length: 16 residues. Here the CDR3 reads CASSSSQGRNTGELFF. The CDR3 nucleotides read TGCGCCAGCAGCTCTTCCCAAGGCCGGAACACCGGGGAGCTGTTTTTT.

The CDR3 bases are TGCGCCAGCAGCCACCCACATCAGGGGGGAGAGGGTAACACTGAAGCTTTCTTT. The encoded protein is CASSHPHQGGEGNTEAFF. The genes are TRBV5-1 and TRBJ1-1; TRBD1 matches at 7 bases. CDR1 is SGHRS and CDR2 is YFSETQ in the germline V gene. J was trimmed by 2 bases and V by 4 bases; bases with no gene match: 17. The CDR3 is 18 residues long.

The chain couples TRBV24-1 to TRBJ2-2; D might be TRBD1 (5 bases). The CDR3 has 14 residues. Between the trimmed V and J ends, which lost 5 bases and 4 bases, there was a span of 10 bases. Germline V CDR1 and CDR2: KGHDR, SFDVKD. As DNA, the CDR3 is TGTGCCACCAGTGCGGACACCTCCACCGGGGAGCTGTTTTTT. This sequence encodes CATSADTSTGELFF.